This T cell receptor (beta chain) was documented in a study of T cells after yellow fever vaccination. Overall study findings and caveats: CD4 and CD8 compartments shared a small share of clonotypes, likely from convergent recombination. Re-detected after boosting: most primary clones, almost 98% of CD4 and 88% of CD8.

This clonotype was picked up many times. Its antigen is undetermined. TCRdb passed the 5' RACE reads through MiXCR, listing each CDR3 protein once. The repertoire holds some 250,000 distinct CDR3 sequences, with about 3.9% as singletons. The V gene end was trimmed by 4 bases and the J gene end by 3 bases; junction bases not matched to a gene: 11. The germline CDR1 and CDR2 sequences are SGHRS and YFSETQ. This CDR3 comprises 16 residues. The TCR originated in a man younger than 30 who received the YFV17D yellow fever vaccine. The sequenced sample was PBMCs, obtained 15 days after the yellow fever booster vaccination. The gene calls are TRBV5-1 and TRBJ2-3; 7 nucleotides line up with TRBD2. The CDR3 loop is CASSLTLAETTDTQYF. CDR3 DNA sequence: TGCGCCAGCAGCCTGACGCTAGCGGAGACGACAGATACGCAGTATTTT.